Below, 3 T cell receptor beta chains from the same sample are listed, as sequenced in a study of T-cell reconstitution after alpha-beta-depleted transplantation in children. This sample's TCRbeta library carried unique molecular identifier barcodes. Via MiXCR, TCRdb re-called the PCR reads, giving one row per CDR3 protein. This table holds under 350,000 distinct CDR3 sequences, nearly 10% found once. The sequenced sample was PBMCs from the stem cell graft donor, obtained from the stem cell graft. Source of these receptors: a human donor who donated a stem cell graft to a child with SCID.

This clonotype came up a few times. J is TRBJ2-3 and V is TRBV20-1; weak D call: TRBD1 (6 bases). The germline V gene has CDR1 DFQATT and CDR2 SNEGSKA (reference sequence). CDR3 length: 14 amino acids. V lost 3 bases to trimming and J lost 3 bases, with 13 bases between them. CDR3 sequence reads: CSASTTGRTDTQYF. Written as DNA, the CDR3 is TGCAGTGCTAGTACTACAGGGCGTACAGATACGCAGTATTTT.

This chain joins TRBV11-2 and TRBJ2-3; D gene uncertain. The V end lost 0 bases, the J end lost 6 bases, and 10 bases lay between the germline ends. Germline V lookup: CDR1 SGHAT, CDR2 FQNNGV. The CDR3 is made up of 14 amino acids. CDR3 loop: CASSLETFADTQYF. The CDR3 bases are TGTGCCAGCAGCTTAGAAACCTTTGCGGATACGCAGTATTTT.

V is TRBV3-1 and J is TRBJ2-2, with D possibly TRBD2 on 7 matching bases. Trimming left V 1 base short and J 4 bases short, with 10 bases between. The CDR3 sequence is 15 residues long. Germline CDR1 is LGHDT and CDR2 is YNNKEL (reference sequence). In nucleotides, the CDR3 is TGTGCCAGCAGCCAAGGGGGGGGCTCCACCGGGGAGCTGTTTTTT. The encoded protein is CASSQGGGSTGELFF. Drawing the rest from reference TRBV3-1 and TRBJ2-2, the complete variable domain is DTAVSQTPKYLVTQMGNDKSIKCEQNLGHDTMYWYKQDSKKFLKIMFSYNNKELIINETVPNRFSPKSPDKAHLNLHINSLELGDSAVYFCASSQGGGSTGELFFGEGSRLTVL.